Listed below are T cell receptor beta chains from one sample, sequenced in a study of cytomegalovirus exposure and HLA in healthy donors. The repertoire was sequenced with immunoSEQ multiplex PCR; TCRdb's copy has only in-frame clones and lacks some. The sample lists approximately 150,000 clones; about 65% were seen once. The sequenced material came from PBMCs. The receptors stem from a woman aged 18-29 years in good health and CMV-seropositive. Both conserved end residues are part of each CDR3. Each record gives: V gene, CDR3 protein.

V gene: TRBV15
CDR3 protein: CATSRDQGRGTEAFF

V gene: TRBV6-6
CDR3 protein: CASSPAPTGYNEQFF

V gene: TRBV29-1
CDR3 protein: CSALDRGRYEQYF

V gene: TRBV30
CDR3 protein: CASTGQSNTEAFF

V gene: TRBV19
CDR3 protein: CASSNWAGDPYEQYF

V gene: TRBV15
CDR3 protein: CATSRARGQGLGGQYF

V gene: TRBV5-4
CDR3 protein: CASSPDRGRTEAFF

V gene: TRBV15
CDR3 protein: CATSGTETYEQYF

V gene: TRBV5-7
CDR3 protein: CASSLAYGTEAFF

V gene: TRBV11-2
CDR3 protein: CASSLAGGEQYF

V gene: TRBV4-2
CDR3 protein: CASSQVTRGSPGPETQYF

V gene: TRBV6-5
CDR3 protein: CASRQQVNTIYF

V gene: TRBV6-1
CDR3 protein: CASSEAGGQRQETQYF

V gene: TRBV5-1
CDR3 protein: CASSSTVNTGELFF

V gene: TRBV6-5
CDR3 protein: CASSYYSGQYEQYF

V gene: TRBV9
CDR3 protein: CASSPAGTGAYEQYF

V gene: TRBV14
CDR3 protein: CASSPLREQPYGYTF

V gene: TRBV30
CDR3 protein: CAWIGMNTEAFF

V gene: TRBV5-1
CDR3 protein: CASSTSGGAYNEQFF

V gene: TRBV18
CDR3 protein: CASSRGSGEQYF

V gene: TRBV18
CDR3 protein: CASSPLAGGPSSYEQYF

V gene: TRBV30
CDR3 protein: CAWSVWSNEKLFF

V gene: TRBV10-1
CDR3 protein: CASREDGGTPNQPQHF

V gene: TRBV2
CDR3 protein: CASRAGGTGAYEQYF

V gene: TRBV29-1
CDR3 protein: CSVEKSTGWYGYTF

V gene: TRBV27
CDR3 protein: CASTSLGRNSPLHF

V gene: TRBV9
CDR3 protein: CASSQGTQPVDTQYF

V gene: TRBV28
CDR3 protein: CASSLGQGNSPLHF

V gene: TRBV6-1
CDR3 protein: CASGRGQPQHF

V gene: TRBV7-2
CDR3 protein: CASAGETQYF

V gene: TRBV6-6
CDR3 protein: CASRHLTGTEEQFF

V gene: TRBV13
CDR3 protein: CASSPSGTSLLGSSYNEQFF

V gene: TRBV4-2
CDR3 protein: CASSQESLREGILIYGYTF

V gene: TRBV5-1
CDR3 protein: CASSLDGSGYEQYF

V gene: TRBV5-4
CDR3 protein: CASSSRLGTGSPYEQYF

V gene: TRBV13
CDR3 protein: CASGVPIDLNTEAFF

V gene: TRBV5-6
CDR3 protein: CASTSERGGYNEQFF

V gene: TRBV2
CDR3 protein: CAAPGDSSGNTIYF

V gene: TRBV19
CDR3 protein: CASSHLGGRDEQYF

V gene: TRBV6-1
CDR3 protein: CASSGTGLYEQYF

V gene: TRBV7-2
CDR3 protein: CASSLVRLAGDNEQFF

V gene: TRBV9
CDR3 protein: CASSPYGLAGNNEQFF

V gene: TRBV5-6
CDR3 protein: CASQGTGGGTDTQYF